Each of the 5 T cell receptor beta chains below was sequenced from the same sample in a study of human T cells and chemical hapten exposure. As to time point: pre-sensitization, week 0. Noted treatment: therapeutic diphenylcyclopropenone sensitization with weekly scalp DPC. One entry per CDR3 protein results from TCRdb running MiXCR on the RACE reads. The sample lists almost 40,000 distinct CDR3 sequences; less than 8.5% were seen once. The input for sequencing was whole blood, taken in connection with sensitization to the hapten diphenylcyclopropenone (DPC). These receptors all stem from a woman aged 45-59 years with alopecia areata. Some clones in this sample may be carry-over from other donors' samples.

There are a few counts of this clonotype. In nucleotides, the CDR3 is TGCAGCGTTGGACAGGGGACCTACAATGAGCAGTTCTTC. Protein product: CSVGQGTYNEQFF. V is TRBV29-1 and J is TRBJ2-1; the match to TRBD1 covers 8 bases. Germline V gene lookup returns CDR1 SQVTM and CDR2 ANQGSEA. This CDR3 has 13 amino acids. The V and J ends lost 4 bases and 2 bases, in that order; junction bases with no gene match: 1.

The table lists this clonotype with many counts. CDR3 bases: TGCAGTGCTAGACTGGACGGAGGAGCTTTCTTT. This encodes CSARLDGGAFF. This rearrangement joins TRBV20-1 to TRBJ1-1; D call uncertain. Per germline, CDR1 DFQATT and CDR2 SNEGSKA (reference sequence). Deletions cut 2 bases from V and 10 bases from J, with 11 bases between. This CDR3 is 11 amino acids long.

The table lists this clonotype with many counts. V and J are TRBV5-4 and TRBJ1-5; perhaps TRBD1 as D (6 bases). CDR3 length equals 16 residues. V lost 7 bases to trimming and J lost 3 bases, with 20 bases between them. The germline CDR1 and CDR2 sequences are SGHNT and YYREEE (reference sequence). Written as DNA, the CDR3 is TGTGCCAGCGTCTACTCCAGGGGTGGGACCAATCAGCCCCAGCATTTT. Translating it yields CASVYSRGGTNQPQHF.

A remark on this clonotype: The junction does not match germline at one end; this may be a read error. This chain connects TRBV29-1 to TRBJ2-1; D is perhaps TRBD1 (7 bases). Germline loops: CDR1 SQVTM, CDR2 ANQGSEA. The CDR3 loop spans 14 amino acids. For the CDR3, the DNA is TGCGGCGTTGGAGAGAGGGGGGACAGAGGTCGGCAGTTCTTC. Amino acid sequence: CGVGERGDRGRQFF.

This clonotype came up many times. This sequence joins TRBV20-1 and TRBJ1-1; D perhaps matches TRBD1 (5 bases). This CDR3 contains 17 residues. Germline V lookup: CDR1 DFQATT, CDR2 SNEGSKA (reference sequence). The V and J ends lost 2 bases and 0 bases respectively, with 19 bases between them. The DNA of the CDR3 is TGCAGTGCTAGACCGCTCGGGGGAAGGATCATGAACACTGAAGCTTTCTTT. Its protein product is CSARPLGGRIMNTEAFF.